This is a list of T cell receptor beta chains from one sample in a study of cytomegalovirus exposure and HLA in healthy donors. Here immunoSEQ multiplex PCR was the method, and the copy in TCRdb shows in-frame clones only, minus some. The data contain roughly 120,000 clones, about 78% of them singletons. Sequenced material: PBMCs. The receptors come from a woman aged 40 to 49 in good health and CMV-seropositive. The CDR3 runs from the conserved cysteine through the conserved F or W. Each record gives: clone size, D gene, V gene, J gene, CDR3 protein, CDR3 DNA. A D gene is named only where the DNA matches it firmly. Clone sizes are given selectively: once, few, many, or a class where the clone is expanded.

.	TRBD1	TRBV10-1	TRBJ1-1	CASSEYSGQGTENTEAFF	TGCGCCAGCAGTGAGTACTCGGGACAGGGTACGGAGAACACTGAAGCTTTCTTT
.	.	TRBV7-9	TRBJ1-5	CASSLGFRGQPQHF	TGTGCCAGCAGCTTAGGGTTCAGGGGTCAGCCCCAGCATTTT
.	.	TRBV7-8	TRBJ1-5	CAGGGPDHNQPQHF	TGTGCCGGGGGGGGCCCAGATCACAATCAGCCCCAGCATTTT
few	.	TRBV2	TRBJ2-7	CASSEGSLSYEQYF	TGTGCCAGCAGTGAAGGCAGTCTCTCCTACGAGCAGTACTTC
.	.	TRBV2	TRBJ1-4	CASSDLHNEKLFF	TGTGCCAGCAGTGATTTACACAATGAAAAACTGTTTTTT
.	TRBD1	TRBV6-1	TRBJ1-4	CASSTGGLGEKLFF	TGTGCCTCAAGCACAGGGGGCCTCGGTGAAAAACTGTTTTTT
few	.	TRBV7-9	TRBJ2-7	CASSLVLAKTYEQYF	TGTGCCAGCAGCTTAGTTCTAGCCAAGACCTACGAGCAGTACTTC
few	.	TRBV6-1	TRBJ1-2	CASSEALYTAEGYTF	TGTGCCAGCAGTGAAGCGTTATACACCGCGGAAGGCTACACCTTC
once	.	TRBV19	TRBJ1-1	CASSILLKTEAFF	TGTGCCAGTAGTATCCTACTGAAGACTGAAGCTTTCTTT
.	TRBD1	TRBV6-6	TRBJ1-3	CASSGTGGNTIYF	TGTGCCAGCAGTGGGACAGGGGGAAACACCATATATTTT
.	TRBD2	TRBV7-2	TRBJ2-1	CASSRGTSGGGQFF	TGTGCCAGCAGCCGCGGGACTAGCGGGGGGGGGCAGTTCTTC
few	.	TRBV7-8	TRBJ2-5	CASSLGEIQYF	TGTGCCAGCAGCTTAGGGGAGATTCAGTACTTC
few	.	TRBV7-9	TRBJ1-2	CASSPERSPYNYGYTF	TGTGCCAGCAGCCCCGAGAGGTCCCCCTATAACTATGGCTACACCTTC
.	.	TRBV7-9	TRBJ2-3	CASSPGDTFTDTQYF	TGTGCCAGCAGCCCAGGGGACACCTTCACAGATACGCAGTATTTT
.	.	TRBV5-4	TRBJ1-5	CASSRETGGPQHF	TGTGCCAGCAGCCGGGAGACGGGGGGGCCCCAGCATTTT
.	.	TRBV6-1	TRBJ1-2	CASDRNYGYTF	TGTGCCAGTGACAGGAACTATGGCTACACCTTC
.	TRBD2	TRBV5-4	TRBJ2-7	CASSSGLAGRGSEQYF	TGTGCCAGCAGCTCGGGACTAGCGGGGCGGGGAAGCGAGCAGTACTTC
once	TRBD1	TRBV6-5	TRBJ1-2	CASSYTQGLDGYTF	TGTGCCAGCAGTTACACACAGGGGCTGGATGGCTACACCTTC
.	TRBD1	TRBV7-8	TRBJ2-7	CASSKRGQFSYEQYF	TGTGCCAGCAGCAAAAGGGGACAGTTCTCCTACGAGCAGTACTTC
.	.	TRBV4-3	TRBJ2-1	CASSLEGVNNEQFF	TGCGCCAGCAGCCTCGAGGGGGTAAACAATGAGCAGTTCTTC
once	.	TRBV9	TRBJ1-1	CASSPHGGIGTEAFF	TGTGCCAGCAGCCCCCACGGGGGGATCGGGACTGAAGCTTTCTTT
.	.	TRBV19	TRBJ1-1	CASSIRLQTRGGPNTEAFF	TGTGCCAGTAGTATTCGACTCCAAACCCGCGGGGGCCCGAACACTGAAGCTTTCTTT